The 5 T cell receptor beta chains in this list originate from one sample, sequenced in a study of vaccination effects on CD4 cells after COVID-19. No cognate antigen is known for these TCRs. With the ViraFEST assay, the study expanded antigen-specific CD4+ T cells using viral peptide pools, then sequenced them. After about 10 days in culture, the CD4+ T cells were isolated. None of these healthy vaccinees had been infected with SARS-CoV-2 before vaccination. Sequencing was performed with immunoSEQ multiplex PCR; in TCRdb, only in-frame clones are kept and a portion is missing. The profile shows about 41,000 clones, 70% of them singletons. The material was CD4+ T cells from PBMCs cultured with HCoV-OC43 spike peptides, obtained before COVID-19 vaccination. The subset denotes: HCoV-OC43 spike overlapping peptide pool stimulation. The receptor source for this set is a human donor who received a COVID-19 vaccine.

V is TRBV6-1 and J is TRBJ2-7; 12 bases agree with TRBD2. From germline, CDR1 is MNHNS and CDR2 SASEGT. J gave up 0 bases and V 3 bases, and 0 bases lay outside the gene matches. This CDR3 region has 15 residues. The DNA for the CDR3 is TGTGCCAGCAGTGAGACTAGCGGGAGCTCCTACGAGCAGTACTTC. It translates to CASSETSGSSYEQYF.

This chain uses TRBV18 with TRBJ2-5; 9 positions match TRBD1. The V gene end was trimmed by 8 bases and the J gene end by 6 bases; junction bases not matched to a gene: 7. The germline gives CDR1 KGHSH, CDR2 LQKENI. The CDR3 runs to 13 residues. The CDR3 DNA reads as TGTGCCAGCCGGGACAGGGCGGCTCAGACCCAGTACTTC. It yields the protein CASRDRAAQTQYF.

The CDR3 reads CAWSVRSGHLSNTGELFF. CDR3 bases: TGTGCCTGGAGTGTTCGATCCGGACACCTCTCGAACACCGGGGAGCTGTTTTTT. The chain is built from TRBV30 and TRBJ2-2, with D perhaps matching TRBD1 (5 bases). Germline V lookup: CDR1 GTSNPN, CDR2 SVGIG (reference sequence). The V end was cut by 0 bases, the J end by 0 bases, with 17 bases between. The CDR3 runs to 18 residues.

This clone was seen more than once but under ten times. The CDR3 coding sequence is TGCGCCAGCAGCCCAGGGACAGCTACCTACGAGCAGTACTTC. This codes for CASSPGTATYEQYF. This chain connects TRBV5-1 to TRBJ2-7, with 7 bases fitting TRBD1. This CDR3 contains 14 residues. Germline values: CDR1 SGHRS, CDR2 YFSETQ. Trimming took 4 bases from V and 2 from J; bases not matched to a gene: 6.

The rearrangement uses TRBV19 and TRBJ1-2; TRBD1 agrees at 7 bases. V gave up 7 bases and J gave up 5 bases; unmatched junction bases: 10. Looked up from germline, CDR1 is LNHDA and CDR2 is SQIVND (reference sequence). The CDR3 loop spans 14 amino acids. CDR3 region: CASKSRDRVYGYTF. The CDR3 DNA sequence: TGTGCCAGTAAATCAAGGGACAGAGTTTATGGCTACACCTTC.